This is a list of T cell receptor beta chains from one sample in a study of blood T cell repertoires in COVID-19. Produced via immunoSEQ multiplex PCR; TCRdb's table is partial and in-frame only. The sample records under 300,000 clones, 75% to 95% being singletons. Input material: PBMCs or T cells enriched from blood (not recorded which). The receptors here all came from a woman under 30 who had recovered from COVID-19. Both conserved end residues are part of each CDR3. The D gene is left open where the match is weak. A clone size is listed for some rows: how often the clone was seen (once, few, many), or a class if it is expanded.

cdr3_nt: TGTGCCAGCAGTTACTCGGGACAGGGTCCCTACGAGCAGTACTTC
cdr3_aa: CASSYSGQGPYEQYF
j_call: TRBJ2-7
d_call: TRBD1
clone_size: NA
v_call: TRBV6-5

cdr3_nt: TGTGCCAGCAGCTTAACGGGGGGCTTAGGTGAAAAACTGTTTTTT
cdr3_aa: CASSLTGGLGEKLFF
j_call: TRBJ1-4
d_call: NA
clone_size: NA
v_call: TRBV7-2

cdr3_nt: TGTGCCAGCAGGCGATATAGCGGGAGTCGAAACGAGCAGTACTTC
cdr3_aa: CASRRYSGSRNEQYF
j_call: TRBJ2-7
d_call: TRBD2
clone_size: NA
v_call: TRBV27

cdr3_nt: TGTGCCAGCAGCTTTTTTTGGACTAGCGGGAGCGGTGAGCAGTACTTC
cdr3_aa: CASSFFWTSGSGEQYF
j_call: TRBJ2-7
d_call: TRBD2
clone_size: NA
v_call: TRBV7-6

cdr3_nt: TGCAGCGTTGATGGACAGTTGGGAAACACTGAAGCTTTCTTT
cdr3_aa: CSVDGQLGNTEAFF
j_call: TRBJ1-1
d_call: NA
clone_size: NA
v_call: TRBV29-1

cdr3_nt: TGTGCCACCAGCTCACTAGGGAGAACAGATACGCAGTATTTT
cdr3_aa: CATSSLGRTDTQYF
j_call: TRBJ2-3
d_call: NA
clone_size: NA
v_call: TRBV15

cdr3_nt: TGTGCCACCAGTGGCTCGACAGGGGATCTCTCAAAAGCTTTCTTT
cdr3_aa: CATSGSTGDLSKAFF
j_call: TRBJ1-1
d_call: TRBD1
clone_size: NA
v_call: TRBV24-1

cdr3_nt: TGTGCCAGCAGTGAGGTGCGTTTGAGCTACACCTTC
cdr3_aa: CASSEVRLSYTF
j_call: TRBJ1-2
d_call: NA
clone_size: NA
v_call: TRBV2

cdr3_nt: TGTGCCAGCAGCTTAGATAGGGGCTTCGCCCTCCACTTT
cdr3_aa: CASSLDRGFALHF
j_call: TRBJ1-6
d_call: NA
clone_size: NA
v_call: TRBV7-2

cdr3_nt: TGCGCCAGCAGCTGGGGGGGACCTGGAAACACCATATATTTT
cdr3_aa: CASSWGGPGNTIYF
j_call: TRBJ1-3
d_call: NA
clone_size: NA
v_call: TRBV5-1

cdr3_nt: TGCAGCGCACACAGGAAATCGACTGAAGCTTTCTTT
cdr3_aa: CSAHRKSTEAFF
j_call: TRBJ1-1
d_call: NA
clone_size: few
v_call: TRBV29-1

cdr3_nt: TGTGCCAGCAGCACCGGACAGGTGTCCTACGAGCAGTACTTC
cdr3_aa: CASSTGQVSYEQYF
j_call: TRBJ2-7
d_call: NA
clone_size: few
v_call: TRBV21-1

cdr3_nt: TGTGCCACCAGTGATACCTCCCAGGGCACCGGGGAGCTGTTTTTT
cdr3_aa: CATSDTSQGTGELFF
j_call: TRBJ2-2
d_call: NA
clone_size: NA
v_call: TRBV24-1

cdr3_nt: TGCGCCAGCAGCTTGGGACAGGGGGAGCCCCAGCATTTT
cdr3_aa: CASSLGQGEPQHF
j_call: TRBJ1-5
d_call: TRBD1
clone_size: NA
v_call: TRBV5-1

cdr3_nt: TGTGCCAGCTGCGGCGGGGCAAACACAGATACGCAGTATTTT
cdr3_aa: CASCGGANTDTQYF
j_call: TRBJ2-3
d_call: NA
clone_size: NA
v_call: TRBV2

cdr3_nt: TGTGCCAGCTCACCACCGAACTTTGGAAACACCATATATTTT
cdr3_aa: CASSPPNFGNTIYF
j_call: TRBJ1-3
d_call: NA
clone_size: NA
v_call: TRBV18

cdr3_nt: TGTGCCAGCAGCTTGCGCTCAGGGGAGCCCCCCTACGAGCAGTACTTC
cdr3_aa: CASSLRSGEPPYEQYF
j_call: TRBJ2-7
d_call: NA
clone_size: NA
v_call: TRBV7-9

cdr3_nt: TGTGCCAGCAGTTTATTTGCGGGATCGGATGGCTACACCTTC
cdr3_aa: CASSLFAGSDGYTF
j_call: TRBJ1-2
d_call: NA
clone_size: NA
v_call: TRBV27

cdr3_nt: TGTGCCAGCAGCTTTACAGGGGGCGGGGGAAACACCATATATTTT
cdr3_aa: CASSFTGGGGNTIYF
j_call: TRBJ1-3
d_call: TRBD1
clone_size: NA
v_call: TRBV7-2

cdr3_nt: TGTGCCAGCAGCAAGAATCAGGGCGACTCACCCCTCCACTTT
cdr3_aa: CASSKNQGDSPLHF
j_call: TRBJ1-6
d_call: NA
clone_size: NA
v_call: TRBV7-9

cdr3_nt: TGTGCCAGCAGCCCCTACGGCGTCGAGGGGGCTGATACGCAGTATTTT
cdr3_aa: CASSPYGVEGADTQYF
j_call: TRBJ2-3
d_call: TRBD1
clone_size: NA
v_call: TRBV13

cdr3_nt: TGTGCCACCAGCAGAGACCCGGGACAGCAAGAGACCCAGTACTTC
cdr3_aa: CATSRDPGQQETQYF
j_call: TRBJ2-5
d_call: TRBD1
clone_size: once
v_call: TRBV15

cdr3_nt: TGTGCCAGCAGTGAAACCCCGACAGGGATAGCAGATACGCAGTATTTT
cdr3_aa: CASSETPTGIADTQYF
j_call: TRBJ2-3
d_call: TRBD1
clone_size: NA
v_call: TRBV28

cdr3_nt: TGTGCCAGCAGCGTCCGAGGCTTTCGGACAAGAGGGGGCTCACCCCTCCACTTT
cdr3_aa: CASSVRGFRTRGGSPLHF
j_call: TRBJ1-6
d_call: NA
clone_size: NA
v_call: TRBV21-1